This T cell receptor beta chain originates from a study of CD8 T cells in Susac syndrome. When the RNA was reverse transcribed, random hexamers were used with an input of roughly 0.45 to 1 ug. TCRdb ran MiXCR on the immunoSEQ multiplex PCR reads and lists one entry per CDR3 protein. The repertoire holds some 300,000 distinct CDR3 sequences, with around 91% as singletons. This CDR3 is built from 15 residues. Germline V gene data show CDR1 as SGHTA and CDR2 as FQGNSA. V dropped 2 bases and J dropped 7; count of bases not matched to a gene: 4. The receptor was derived from a human donor with multiple sclerosis. Sequencing was performed on CD8+ T cells from PBMCs. The rearrangement uses TRBV7-2 and TRBJ2-1, with TRBD2 identical over 11 bases. The CDR3 nucleotides read TGTGCCAGCAGCTTATTAGCGGGAGGGATGAATGAGCAGTTCTTC. Encoded protein: CASSLLAGGMNEQFF.